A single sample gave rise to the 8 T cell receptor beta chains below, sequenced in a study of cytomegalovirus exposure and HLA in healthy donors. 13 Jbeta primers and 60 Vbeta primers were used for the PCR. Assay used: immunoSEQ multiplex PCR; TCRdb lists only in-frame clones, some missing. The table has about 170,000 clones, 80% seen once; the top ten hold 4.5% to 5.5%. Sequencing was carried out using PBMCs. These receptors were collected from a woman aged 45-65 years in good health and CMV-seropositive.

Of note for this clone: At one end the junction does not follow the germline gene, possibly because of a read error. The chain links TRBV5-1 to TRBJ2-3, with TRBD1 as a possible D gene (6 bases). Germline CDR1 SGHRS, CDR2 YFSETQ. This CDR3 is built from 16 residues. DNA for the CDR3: TGCGCCAGCACCTTGGGGACACCCCGTCGCACAGATACGCAGTATTTT. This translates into CASTLGTPRRTDTQYF.

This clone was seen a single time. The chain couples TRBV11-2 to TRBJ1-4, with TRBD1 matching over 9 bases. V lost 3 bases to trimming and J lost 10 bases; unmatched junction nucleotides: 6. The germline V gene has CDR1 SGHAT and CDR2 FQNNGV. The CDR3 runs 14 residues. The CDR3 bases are TGTGCCAGCAGCTTCGGGACAGGGAGGGTAAAACTGTTTTTT. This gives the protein CASSFGTGRVKLFF.

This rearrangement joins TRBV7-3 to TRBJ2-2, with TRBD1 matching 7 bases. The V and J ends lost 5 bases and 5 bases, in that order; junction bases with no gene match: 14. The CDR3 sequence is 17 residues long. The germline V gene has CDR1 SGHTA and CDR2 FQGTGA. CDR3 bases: TGTGCCAGCAGCCTGAACCGGGACAGAGGGGGAACCGGGGAGCTGTTTTTT. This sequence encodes CASSLNRDRGGTGELFF.

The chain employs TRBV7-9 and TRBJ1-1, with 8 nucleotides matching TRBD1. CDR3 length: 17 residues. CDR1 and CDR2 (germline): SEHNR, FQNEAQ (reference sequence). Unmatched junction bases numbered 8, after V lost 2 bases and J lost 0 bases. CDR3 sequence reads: CASSLSSWGQVNTEAFF. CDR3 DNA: TGTGCCAGCAGCTTAAGCTCCTGGGGACAGGTGAACACTGAAGCTTTCTTT.

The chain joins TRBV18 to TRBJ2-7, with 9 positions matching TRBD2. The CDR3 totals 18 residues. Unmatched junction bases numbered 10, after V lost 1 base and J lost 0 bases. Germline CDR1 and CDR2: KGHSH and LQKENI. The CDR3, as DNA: TGTGCCAGCTCACCACGGGTTAGCGGGGGCCAAATCTCCTACGAGCAGTACTTC. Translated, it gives CASSPRVSGGQISYEQYF.

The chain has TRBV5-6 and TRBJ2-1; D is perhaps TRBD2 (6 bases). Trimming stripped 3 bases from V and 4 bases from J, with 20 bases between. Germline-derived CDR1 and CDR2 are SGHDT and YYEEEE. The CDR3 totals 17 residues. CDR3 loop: CASSWDATSRPYNEQFF. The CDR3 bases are TGTGCCAGCAGCTGGGACGCGACTAGTCGTCCTTACAATGAGCAGTTCTTC.

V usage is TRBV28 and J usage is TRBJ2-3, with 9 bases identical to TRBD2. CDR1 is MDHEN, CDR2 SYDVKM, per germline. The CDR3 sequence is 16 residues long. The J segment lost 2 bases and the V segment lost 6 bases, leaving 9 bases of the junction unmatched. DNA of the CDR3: TGTGCCAGCAGCTTTGGGGGCGGGAGGGCCACAGATACGCAGTATTTT. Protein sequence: CASSFGGGRATDTQYF.

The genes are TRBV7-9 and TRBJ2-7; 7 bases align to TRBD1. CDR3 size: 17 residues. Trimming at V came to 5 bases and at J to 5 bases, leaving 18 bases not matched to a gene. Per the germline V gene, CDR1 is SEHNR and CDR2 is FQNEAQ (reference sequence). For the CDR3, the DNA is TGTGCCAGCAGCCATTCCTCTAACCCTGGGACAGCCCACGAGCAGTACTTC. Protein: CASSHSSNPGTAHEQYF.